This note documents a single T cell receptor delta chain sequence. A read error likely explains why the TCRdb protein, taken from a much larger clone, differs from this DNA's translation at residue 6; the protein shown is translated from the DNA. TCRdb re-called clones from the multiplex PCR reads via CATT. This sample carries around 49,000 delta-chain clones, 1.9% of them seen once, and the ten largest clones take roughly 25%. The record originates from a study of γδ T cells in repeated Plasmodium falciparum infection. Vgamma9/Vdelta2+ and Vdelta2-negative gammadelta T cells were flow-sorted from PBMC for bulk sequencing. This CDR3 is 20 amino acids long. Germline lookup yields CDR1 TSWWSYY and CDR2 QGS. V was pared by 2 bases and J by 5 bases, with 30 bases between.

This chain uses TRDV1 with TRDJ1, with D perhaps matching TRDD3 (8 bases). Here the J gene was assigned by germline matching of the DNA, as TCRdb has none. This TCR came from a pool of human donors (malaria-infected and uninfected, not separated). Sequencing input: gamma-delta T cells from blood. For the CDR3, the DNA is TGTGCTCTTGGGGAAAGGAAGGCCTTCCTGGTCTGGGGGACACGAGATAAACTCATCTTT. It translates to CALGERKAFLVWGTRDKLIF.